Sequencing of this T cell receptor beta chain was carried out in a study of TIL therapy for anti-PD-1-resistant metastatic lung cancer. Study-level background: Patients had a median age of 54 years (range roughly 38-75). Broader study findings: The cohort had more treatment-naive, never-smoker and oncogene-addicted patients than typical.

The immunoSEQ assay was v3. Assay: immunoSEQ multiplex PCR; the TCRdb copy retains only in-frame clones and omits some. Of tens of thousands of clones detected, about 69% appear once; the ten largest clones hold over 6.5%. Time point indicated: pre-treatment sample, taken before nivolumab and TIL therapy. Adults with stage 4 NSCLC were enrolled in a phase I trial. The CDR3 runs 14 residues. V was pared by 4 bases and J by 3 bases, with 10 bases between. Germline V lookup: CDR1 MNHNS, CDR2 SASEGT. Comments on this clone: Its antigen remains unknown.

The starting material was blood, obtained at baseline. J is TRBJ1-3 and V is TRBV6-1; no reliable D call. The receptor was isolated from a person aged 25-79 years with non-small cell lung cancer. The CDR3 DNA is TGTGCCAGCAGTGCTGTCGCAGTTGGAAACACCATATATTTT. Translating it yields CASSAVAVGNTIYF.